Listed below are T cell receptor beta chains from one sample, sequenced in a study of T cell changes during pregnancy in multiple sclerosis. Assay used: immunoSEQ multiplex PCR; TCRdb lists only in-frame clones, some missing. The sample carries roughly 88,000 clones, 92% recorded once. Material: peripheral blood, obtained in the first trimester of pregnancy. Every receptor here comes from a female donor with multiple sclerosis, enrolled in a pregnancy study. CDR3s include the opening cysteine and the closing phenylalanine or tryptophan. A D gene is named only where the DNA matches it firmly. Where a row states a size, it is once, few, many or the class of an expanded clone; other rows omit it.

TRBJ1-1 TRBV28 TRBD1 NA CASSRSGTGGFTEAFF TGTGCCAGCAGTCGAAGCGGGACAGGGGGTTTCACTGAAGCTTTCTTT
TRBJ2-6 TRBV7-8 TRBD2 NA CASSPSGAGVAGANVLTF TGTGCCAGCTCCCCTTCCGGGGCGGGAGTAGCTGGGGCCAACGTCCTGACTTTC
TRBJ2-3 TRBV27 TRBD2 once CASSTGTSLTDTQYF TGTGCCAGCAGTACCGGGACTAGCCTAACAGATACGCAGTATTTT
TRBJ1-3 TRBV28 TRBD1 few CASGDRGSSGNTIYF TGTGCCAGCGGGGACAGGGGAAGCTCTGGAAACACCATATATTTT
TRBJ2-3 TRBV28 NA once CASNLNTDTQYF TGTGCCAGCAACCTAAACACAGATACGCAGTATTTT
TRBJ2-2 TRBV2 NA NA CASTTQGAGELFF TGTGCCAGCACTACACAGGGTGCCGGGGAGCTGTTTTTT
TRBJ1-1 TRBV6-1 NA NA CASNPQGWAEAFF TGTGCCAGCAACCCCCAGGGTTGGGCTGAAGCTTTCTTT
TRBJ2-5 TRBV18 NA NA CASSPSTGQQETQYF TGTGCCAGCTCACCATCGACAGGACAGCAAGAGACCCAGTACTTC
TRBJ1-1 TRBV5-6 NA NA CASSQSTVIGTEAFF TGTGCCAGCAGCCAATCCACTGTTATCGGGACTGAAGCTTTCTTT
TRBJ2-1 TRBV5-1 TRBD2 NA CASSGGRLAGVVGDEQFF TGCGCCAGCAGCGGGGGAAGACTAGCGGGAGTCGTGGGCGATGAGCAGTTCTTC
TRBJ2-3 TRBV5-1 TRBD2 NA CASSLEGLAGAAVGTQYF TGCGCCAGCAGCTTGGAGGGACTAGCGGGTGCTGCCGTGGGTACGCAGTATTTT
TRBJ1-5 TRBV4-1 NA NA CASSPTSGSNQPQHF TGCGCCAGCAGTCCCACATCTGGTAGCAATCAGCCCCAGCATTTT
TRBJ1-1 TRBV21-1 NA NA CARPGDKGDTEAFF TGTGCCAGACCAGGGGATAAGGGGGACACTGAAGCTTTCTTT
TRBJ2-5 TRBV27 TRBD1 NA CASGGGTGRKETQYF TGTGCCAGCGGAGGTGGGACAGGGAGGAAAGAGACCCAGTACTTC
TRBJ1-4 TRBV19 TRBD1 NA CASTGTGVTEKLFF TGTGCCAGTACCGGGACAGGAGTAACCGAAAAACTGTTTTTT
TRBJ2-2 TRBV19 NA NA CATRAGLLNTGELFF TGTGCCACCCGTGCAGGACTCCTGAACACCGGGGAGCTGTTTTTT
TRBJ1-2 TRBV6-6 TRBD1 NA CASSYGQGWSYTF TGTGCCAGCAGTTACGGACAGGGCTGGAGCTACACCTTC
TRBJ1-1 TRBV5-6 TRBD1 NA CASNRQGRNTEAFF TGTGCCAGCAACCGACAGGGTAGGAACACTGAAGCTTTCTTT
TRBJ1-4 TRBV7-2 NA NA CASSFHRDTGEKLFF TGTGCCAGCAGCTTCCACCGGGACACCGGTGAAAAACTGTTTTTT
TRBJ2-7 TRBV6-1 NA NA CASSLGTLGYEQYF TGTGCCAGCAGCTTAGGGACTTTAGGCTACGAGCAGTACTTC
TRBJ2-7 TRBV7-9 TRBD2 NA CASSSSGSASEQYF TGTGCCAGCAGCTCTAGCGGGAGTGCCTCCGAGCAGTACTTC
TRBJ2-7 TRBV4-1 NA NA CASSQVAESYEQYF TGCGCCAGCAGCCAAGTCGCGGAATCCTACGAGCAGTACTTC
TRBJ2-7 TRBV30 NA NA CAWTGKPGHTSYEQYF TGTGCCTGGACCGGAAAACCGGGACACACGTCCTACGAGCAGTACTTC
TRBJ1-2 TRBV5-6 NA NA CASSLIRGNYGYTF TGTGCCAGCAGCTTGATCCGAGGGAACTATGGCTACACCTTC
TRBJ2-3 TRBV4-1 TRBD1 NA CASSQDRGLADTQYF TGCGCCAGCAGCCAGGACAGGGGGCTCGCAGATACGCAGTATTTT
TRBJ2-1 TRBV9 TRBD2 NA CASSVTLAGADNEQFF TGTGCCAGCAGCGTGACACTAGCGGGAGCGGACAATGAGCAGTTCTTC
TRBJ1-2 TRBV6-5 NA NA CASSYSLSGTNYGYTF TGTGCCAGCAGTTACTCTCTTTCAGGGACTAACTATGGCTACACCTTC
TRBJ2-2 TRBV30 NA NA CAWSVRSTGELFF TGTGCCTGGAGTGTACGCAGCACCGGGGAGCTGTTTTTT
TRBJ2-2 TRBV15 NA NA CATRSTRTGELFF TGTGCCACCAGAAGCACGAGGACCGGGGAGCTGTTTTTT
TRBJ2-1 TRBV4-1 NA NA CASSQDPVGHEQFF TGCGCCAGCAGCCAAGATCCCGTGGGCCATGAGCAGTTCTTC
TRBJ2-7 TRBV6-5 NA NA CASSYAPLAGQDEQYF TGTGCCAGCAGTTACGCTCCGCTAGCGGGACAGGACGAGCAGTACTTC
TRBJ2-3 TRBV2 NA NA CASSVATVFRGTDTQYF TGTGCCAGCAGTGTGGCGACGGTGTTCCGGGGCACAGATACGCAGTATTTT
TRBJ2-3 TRBV18 NA once CASSSWGRPDTQYF TGTGCCAGCTCATCATGGGGCCGCCCAGATACGCAGTATTTT
TRBJ2-7 TRBV5-4 TRBD1 NA CASSLQTGVAYEQYF TGTGCCAGCAGCCTGCAGACAGGGGTTGCCTACGAGCAGTACTTC
TRBJ2-3 TRBV27 NA NA CASRELASTDTQYF TGTGCCAGCAGGGAACTAGCTAGCACAGATACGCAGTATTTT
TRBJ1-5 TRBV2 NA NA CASSERQYSNQPQHF TGTGCCAGCAGTGAACGACAGTATAGCAATCAGCCCCAGCATTTT
TRBJ1-4 TRBV18 NA NA CASSPYKEGGGGEKLFF TGTGCCAGCTCACCATATAAAGAGGGTGGTGGCGGTGAAAAACTGTTTTTT
TRBJ2-1 TRBV4-1 TRBD2 NA CASSFRLAGVPHEQFF TGCGCCAGCAGCTTTCGACTAGCGGGAGTCCCCCATGAGCAGTTCTTC
TRBJ2-1 TRBV5-4 NA NA CASSLPGLYNEQFF TGTGCCAGCAGCTTGCCGGGACTCTACAATGAGCAGTTCTTC
TRBJ1-2 TRBV4-1 NA NA CASSQDHRSGYTF TGCGCCAGCAGCCAAGATCATAGGAGCGGCTACACCTTC
TRBJ1-1 TRBV27 NA NA CASSVYRENTEAFF TGTGCCAGCAGTGTGTACAGGGAGAACACTGAAGCTTTCTTT
TRBJ1-2 TRBV4-1 TRBD1 NA CASSQDLGTGYGYTF TGCGCCAGCAGCCAAGATTTGGGGACAGGGTACGGCTACACCTTC
TRBJ2-1 TRBV2 TRBD2 once CASRGTSGRAANEQFF TGTGCCAGCAGAGGGACTAGCGGGAGGGCCGCCAATGAGCAGTTCTTC
TRBJ1-1 TRBV14 NA NA CASSWGRGTTEAFF TGTGCCAGCAGTTGGGGCAGGGGCACCACTGAAGCTTTCTTT
TRBJ1-2 TRBV15 TRBD1 NA CATSRDRGTGGFGGYTF TGTGCCACCAGCAGAGACCGGGGGACAGGGGGTTTCGGTGGCTACACCTTC
TRBJ2-7 TRBV5-8 NA once CASSKRAYNYEQYF TGTGCCAGCAGTAAGCGCGCCTACAACTACGAGCAGTACTTC
TRBJ2-1 TRBV29-1 NA few CSVGPTSARSAYNEQFF TGCAGCGTTGGCCCCACCTCGGCTAGATCGGCCTACAATGAGCAGTTCTTC
TRBJ1-4 TRBV9 TRBD1 NA CASSDGTGINEKLFF TGTGCCAGCAGCGACGGGACAGGGATTAATGAAAAACTGTTTTTT
TRBJ2-5 TRBV5-4 NA NA CASSLVSQETQYF TGTGCCAGCAGCTTGGTCAGCCAAGAGACCCAGTACTTC
TRBJ1-2 TRBV6-1 NA NA CASNGGGSNYGYTF TGTGCCAGCAATGGCGGGGGTTCTAACTATGGCTACACCTTC